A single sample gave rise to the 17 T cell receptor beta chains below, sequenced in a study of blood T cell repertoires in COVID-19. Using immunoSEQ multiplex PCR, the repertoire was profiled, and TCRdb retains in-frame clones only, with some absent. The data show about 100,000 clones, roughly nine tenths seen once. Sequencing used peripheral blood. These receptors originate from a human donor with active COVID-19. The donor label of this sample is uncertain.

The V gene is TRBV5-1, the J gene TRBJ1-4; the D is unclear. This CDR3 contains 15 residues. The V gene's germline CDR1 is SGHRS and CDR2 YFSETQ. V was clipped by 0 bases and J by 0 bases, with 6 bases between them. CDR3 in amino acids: CASSLDRATNEKLFF. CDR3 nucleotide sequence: TGCGCCAGCAGCTTGGATCGGGCAACTAATGAAAAACTGTTTTTT.

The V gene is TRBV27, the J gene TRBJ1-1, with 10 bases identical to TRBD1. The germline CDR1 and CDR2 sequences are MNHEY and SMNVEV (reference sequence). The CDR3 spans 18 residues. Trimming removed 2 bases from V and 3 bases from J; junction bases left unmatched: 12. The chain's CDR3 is CASSLETGTGDWDTEAFF. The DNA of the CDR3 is TGTGCCAGCAGTTTAGAGACCGGGACAGGGGATTGGGACACTGAAGCTTTCTTT.

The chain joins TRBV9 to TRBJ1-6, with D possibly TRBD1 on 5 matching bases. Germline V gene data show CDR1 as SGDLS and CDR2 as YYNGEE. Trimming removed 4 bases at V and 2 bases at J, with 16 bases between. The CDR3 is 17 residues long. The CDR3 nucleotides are TGTGCCAGCAGCCCCCACGGGGGATCTACCTATAATTCACCCCTCCACTTT. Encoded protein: CASSPHGGSTYNSPLHF.

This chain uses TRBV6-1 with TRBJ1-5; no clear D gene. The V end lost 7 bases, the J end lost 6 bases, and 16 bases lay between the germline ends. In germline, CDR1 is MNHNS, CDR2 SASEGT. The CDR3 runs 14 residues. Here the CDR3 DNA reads TGTGCCAGCACCCTGGAAGAGCGGGGTCAGCCCCAGCATTTT. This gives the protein CASTLEERGQPQHF.

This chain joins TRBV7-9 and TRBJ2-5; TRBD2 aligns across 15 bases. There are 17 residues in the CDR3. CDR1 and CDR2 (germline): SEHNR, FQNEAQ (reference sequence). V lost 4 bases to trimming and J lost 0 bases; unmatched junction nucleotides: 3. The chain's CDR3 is CASSSGTSGGYQETQYF. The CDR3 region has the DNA TGTGCCAGCAGCTCCGGGACTAGCGGGGGGTACCAAGAGACCCAGTACTTC.

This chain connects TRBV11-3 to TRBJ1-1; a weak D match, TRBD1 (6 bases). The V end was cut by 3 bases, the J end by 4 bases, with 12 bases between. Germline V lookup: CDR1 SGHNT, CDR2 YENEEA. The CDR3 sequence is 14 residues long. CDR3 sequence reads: CASSFQGSGTEAFF. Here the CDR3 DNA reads TGTGCCAGCAGCTTCCAGGGGTCCGGCACTGAAGCTTTCTTT.

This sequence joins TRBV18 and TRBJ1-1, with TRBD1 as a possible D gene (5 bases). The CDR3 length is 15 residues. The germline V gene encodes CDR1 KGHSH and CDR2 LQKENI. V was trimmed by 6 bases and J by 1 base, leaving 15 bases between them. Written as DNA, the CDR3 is TGTGCCAGCTCTCTCCTACCGCAGGGGAACACTGAAGCTTTCTTT. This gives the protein CASSLLPQGNTEAFF.

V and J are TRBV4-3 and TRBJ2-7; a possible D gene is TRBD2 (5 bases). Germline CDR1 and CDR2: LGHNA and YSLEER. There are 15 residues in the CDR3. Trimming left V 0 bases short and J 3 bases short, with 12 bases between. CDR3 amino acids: CASSQERTAIYEQYF. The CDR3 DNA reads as TGCGCCAGCAGCCAAGAACGGACTGCGATCTACGAGCAGTACTTC.

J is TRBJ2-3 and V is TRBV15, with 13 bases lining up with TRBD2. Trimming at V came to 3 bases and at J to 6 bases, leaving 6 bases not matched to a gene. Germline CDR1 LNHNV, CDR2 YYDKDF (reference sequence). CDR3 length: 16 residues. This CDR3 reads CATSSTSGGASDTQYF. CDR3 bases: TGTGCCACCAGCAGTACTAGCGGGGGGGCCTCGGATACGCAGTATTTT. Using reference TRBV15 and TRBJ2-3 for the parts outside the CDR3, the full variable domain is DAMVIQNPRYQVTQFGKPVTLSCSQTLNHNVMYWYQQKSSQAPKLLFHYYDKDFNNEADTPDNFQSRRPNTSFCFLDIRSPGLGDTAMYLCATSSTSGGASDTQYFGPGTRLTVL.

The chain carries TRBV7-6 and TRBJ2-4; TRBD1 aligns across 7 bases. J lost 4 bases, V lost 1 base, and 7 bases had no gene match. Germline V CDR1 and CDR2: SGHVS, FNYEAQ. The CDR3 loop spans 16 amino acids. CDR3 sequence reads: CASSLGVGTEKNIQYF. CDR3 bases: TGTGCCAGCAGCTTAGGTGTTGGGACAGAAAAAAACATTCAGTACTTC.

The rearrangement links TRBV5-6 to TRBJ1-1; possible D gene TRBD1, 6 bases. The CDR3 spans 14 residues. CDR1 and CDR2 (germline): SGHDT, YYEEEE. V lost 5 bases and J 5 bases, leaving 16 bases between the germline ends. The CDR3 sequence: CASSQGWGGTEAFF. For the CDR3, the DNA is TGTGCCAGCAGTCAGGGGTGGGGTGGGACTGAAGCTTTCTTT.

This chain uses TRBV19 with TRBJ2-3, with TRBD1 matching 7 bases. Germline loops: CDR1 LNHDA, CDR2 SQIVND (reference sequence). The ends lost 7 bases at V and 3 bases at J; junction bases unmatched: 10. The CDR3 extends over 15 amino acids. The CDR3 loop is CASTDGTVGTDTQYF. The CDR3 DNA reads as TGTGCCAGTACCGACGGGACAGTGGGAACAGATACGCAGTATTTT.

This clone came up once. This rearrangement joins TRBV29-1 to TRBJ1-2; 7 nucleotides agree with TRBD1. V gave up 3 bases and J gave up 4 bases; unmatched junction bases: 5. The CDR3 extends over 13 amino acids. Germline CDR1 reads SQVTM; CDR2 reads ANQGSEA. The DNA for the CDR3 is TGCAGCGTTGACAGGGGGGCTTTCTATGGCTACACCTTC. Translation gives CSVDRGAFYGYTF. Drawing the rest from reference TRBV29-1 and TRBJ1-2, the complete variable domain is SAVISQKPSRDICQRGTSLTIQCQVDSQVTMMFWYRQQPGQSLTLIATANQGSEATYESGFVIDKFPISRPNLTFSTLTVSNMSPEDSSIYLCSVDRGAFYGYTFGSGTRLTVV.

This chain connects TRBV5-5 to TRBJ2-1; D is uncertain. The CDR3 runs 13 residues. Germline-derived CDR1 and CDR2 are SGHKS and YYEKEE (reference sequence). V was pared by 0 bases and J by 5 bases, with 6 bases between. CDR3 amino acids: CASSLGPDNEQFF. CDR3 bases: TGTGCCAGCAGCTTGGGTCCAGACAATGAGCAGTTCTTC.

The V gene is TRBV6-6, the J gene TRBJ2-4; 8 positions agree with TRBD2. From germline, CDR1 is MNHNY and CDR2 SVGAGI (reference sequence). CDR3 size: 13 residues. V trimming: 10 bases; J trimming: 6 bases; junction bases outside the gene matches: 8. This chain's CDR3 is CATGGGQINIQYF. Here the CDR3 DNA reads TGTGCCACCGGGGGGGGACAAATAAACATTCAGTACTTC.

The chain's CDR3 is CASTIGGTEAFF. The CDR3 bases are TGTGCCAGTACCATCGGTGGCACTGAAGCTTTCTTT. This rearrangement joins TRBV19 to TRBJ1-1; no clear D gene. V lost 7 bases to trimming and J lost 4 bases, with 10 bases between them. The CDR3 spans 12 residues. Germline values: CDR1 LNHDA, CDR2 SQIVND (reference sequence).

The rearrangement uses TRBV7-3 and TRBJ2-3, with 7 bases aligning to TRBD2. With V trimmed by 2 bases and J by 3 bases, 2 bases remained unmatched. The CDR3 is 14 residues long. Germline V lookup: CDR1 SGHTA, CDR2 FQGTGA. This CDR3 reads CASSLYGGTDTQYF. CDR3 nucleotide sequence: TGTGCCAGCAGCTTATACGGGGGGACAGATACGCAGTATTTT.